The 16 T cell receptor beta chains below all came from one sample that was sequenced in a study of T cells after yellow fever vaccination. TCRdb independently ran MiXCR on the 5' RACE reads; one entry per CDR3 protein. The sample holds under 550,000 distinct CDR3 sequences, less than 25% seen once. This sample comprised PBMCs, obtained approximately 20 days after the first yellow fever vaccination. Receptor source: a man aged 18 to 29 who received the YFV17D yellow fever vaccine.

CDR3 DNA: TGCAGCGTTGAAGTGGGGGGACACGCACCAACAGATACGCAGTATTTT. Translating it yields CSVEVGGHAPTDTQYF. The chain employs TRBV29-1 and TRBJ2-3, with D perhaps assigned TRBD1 or TRBD2 (6 bases each). The length of the CDR3 is 16 residues. The germline V and J ends were trimmed by 1 base and 3 bases, with 17 bases remaining between them. Germline CDR1 is SQVTM and CDR2 is ANQGSEA.

This clonotype appeared a few times. The chain combines TRBV4-1 with TRBJ1-2, with TRBD1 matching over 7 bases. Germline CDR1 and CDR2: MGHRA and YSYEKL. The CDR3 consists of 16 residues. V was pared by 5 bases and J by 0 bases, with 9 bases of the junction left unmatched. The CDR3 region is CASSGGGAVANYGYTF. The CDR3 region has the DNA TGCGCCAGCAGCGGAGGGGGCGCGGTCGCTAACTATGGCTACACCTTC.

This clonotype was observed a handful of times. The rearrangement uses TRBV4-3 and TRBJ2-4; D is ambiguous. The CDR3 has 17 residues. The germline CDR1 and CDR2 sequences are LGHNA and YSLEER. V lost 1 base, J lost 4 bases, and 17 bases lay in between. The CDR3 DNA reads as TGCGCCAGCAGCCAAGTAGTCCGACGGTTAACAAAAAACATTCAGTACTTC. This codes for CASSQVVRRLTKNIQYF.

This clonotype came up a few times. The V and J genes are TRBV12-3 or TRBV12-4 and TRBJ2-1; possible D gene TRBD2, 6 bases. V was clipped by 7 bases and J by 6 bases, with 16 bases between them. The CDR3 extends over 14 amino acids. CDR3 sequence reads: CASILRGRSNEQFF. For the CDR3, the DNA is TGTGCCAGCATCCTGCGGGGAAGGAGCAATGAGCAGTTCTTC.

This chain connects TRBV6-2 or TRBV6-3 to TRBJ2-2, with D perhaps given as TRBD1 or TRBD2 (6 bases each). Trimming pared 0 bases from V and 4 bases from J, leaving 9 bases between. The CDR3 covers 15 residues. Germline values: CDR1 MNHEY, CDR2 SVGEGT. DNA of the CDR3: TGTGCCAGCAGTTACTCCACGGGGGCCACCGGGGAGCTGTTTTTT. Translated: CASSYSTGATGELFF.

DNA of the CDR3: TGCGCCAGCAGCTTGGGCTGGGCTAGCGGCAATGAGCAGTTCTTC. Translating it yields CASSLGWASGNEQFF. The V call is TRBV5-1, the J call TRBJ2-1; 7 nucleotides match TRBD2. The CDR3 length is 15 residues. Germline V gene data show CDR1 as SGHRS and CDR2 as YFSETQ. The ends lost 0 bases at V and 6 bases at J; junction bases unmatched: 6. Filled out from reference TRBV5-1 and TRBJ2-1, the complete variable domain reads KAGVTQTPRYLIKTRGQQVTLSCSPISGHRSVSWYQQTPGQGLQFLFEYFSETQRNKGNFPGRFSGRQFSNSRSEMNVSTLELGDSALYLCASSLGWASGNEQFFGPGTRLTVL.

This clonotype was counted between two and nine times. V gene TRBV2 combines with J gene TRBJ2-1; D is perhaps TRBD2 (6 bases). Germline CDR1 and CDR2: SNHLY and FYNNEI. This CDR3 region has 15 residues. The V end lost 4 bases, the J end lost 8 bases, and 18 bases lay between the germline ends. The CDR3 loop reads CASSGEAGSIDEQFF. CDR3 nucleotide sequence: TGTGCCAGCAGTGGGGAGGCAGGGTCCATCGATGAGCAGTTCTTC.

This chain uses TRBV7-3 with TRBJ2-7, with D perhaps being TRBD1 or TRBD2 (6 bases each). Germline CDR1 SGHTA, CDR2 FQGTGA. The CDR3 sequence is 15 residues long. The germline V and J ends were trimmed by 5 bases and 2 bases, with 16 bases remaining between them. In DNA form, the CDR3 reads TGTGCCAGCAGCGACGTAGGGGGGCCAACCTACGAGCAGTACGTC. Encoded protein: CASSDVGGPTYEQYV.

The V gene is TRBV5-6, the J gene TRBJ2-2, with 7 bases fitting TRBD1. The CDR3 runs to 15 residues. From germline, CDR1 is SGHDT and CDR2 YYEEEE. The V segment lost 4 bases and the J segment 3 bases; nucleotides outside the gene matches: 6. The CDR3 sequence is CASSPTGQYTGELFF. The CDR3 DNA follows: TGTGCCAGCAGCCCCACGGGACAGTACACCGGGGAGCTGTTTTTT.

In its sample, this clonotype was seen a few times. CDR3 protein: CASTPGQGNEQFF. CDR3 DNA sequence: TGTGCCAGCACCCCGGGACAGGGAAATGAGCAGTTCTTC. The chain recombines TRBV27 with TRBJ2-1; 9 bases are shared with TRBD1. CDR3 length equals 13 residues. Trimming at V came to 7 bases and at J to 7 bases, leaving 5 bases not matched to a gene. In germline, CDR1 is MNHEY, CDR2 SMNVEV (reference sequence).

This clonotype has a handful of counts. This chain links TRBV4-1 with TRBJ1-2; 10 positions match TRBD1. Germline CDR1 MGHRA, CDR2 YSYEKL. CDR3 length: 19 amino acids. J was trimmed by 4 bases and V by 1 base; bases with no gene match: 15. The CDR3 DNA sequence: TGCGCCAGCAGCCAAGCGAAAATTCCGGGACAGGGGACGTCCTATGGCTACACCTTC. Its translation is CASSQAKIPGQGTSYGYTF.

In its sample, this clonotype was seen many times. This sequence joins TRBV7-2 and TRBJ2-6; D may correspond to TRBD1 or TRBD2 (5 bases each). The CDR3 spans 15 residues. V lost 7 bases, J lost 1 base, and 11 bases lay in between. Germline V CDR1 and CDR2: SGHTA, FQGNSA. In DNA form, the CDR3 reads TGTGCCAGCACCTATTGGGGGTCTGGGGCCAACGTCCTGACTTTC. It translates to CASTYWGSGANVLTF. Drawing the rest from reference TRBV7-2 and TRBJ2-6, the complete variable domain is GAGVSQSPSNKVTEKGKDVELRCDPISGHTALYWYRQSLGQGLEFLIYFQGNSAPDKSGLPSDRFSAERTGGSVSTLTIQRTQQEDSAVYLCASTYWGSGANVLTFGAGSRLTVL.

This clonotype was detected only a few times. The J gene is TRBJ2-7, the V gene TRBV7-2; TRBD1 matches at 9 bases. Germline V gives CDR1 SGHTA, CDR2 FQGNSA. The CDR3 is 15 amino acids. Unmatched junction bases numbered 10, after V lost 5 bases and J lost 5 bases. DNA for the CDR3: TGTGCCAGCAGCGGACCGGGACAGGGTCCCCACGAGCAGTACTTC. Translated: CASSGPGQGPHEQYF.

This clonotype has more than one count but fewer than ten. The rearrangement links TRBV7-2 to TRBJ2-5; no clear D gene. V was trimmed by 1 base and J by 7 bases, leaving 16 bases between them. CDR3 length: 15 amino acids. Germline V lookup: CDR1 SGHTA, CDR2 FQGNSA. As DNA, the CDR3 is TGTGCCAGCAGCTTAGATCAGGTTATGTTGGGGACCCAGTACTTC. This gives the protein CASSLDQVMLGTQYF.

This clonotype appeared many times. The genes are TRBV19 and TRBJ2-1; TRBD2 might be the D (6 bases). The germline gives CDR1 LNHDA, CDR2 SQIVND (reference sequence). The CDR3 is 15 residues long. The germline V and J ends were trimmed by 3 bases and 0 bases, with 9 bases remaining between them. The CDR3 loop reads CASSMRGSSYNEQFF. Here the CDR3 DNA reads TGTGCCAGTAGTATGCGGGGTAGCTCCTACAATGAGCAGTTCTTC.

The chain is built from TRBV5-4 and TRBJ2-5; D might be TRBD1 or TRBD2, each matching 5 bases. The CDR3 is made up of 16 amino acids. Germline V gene lookup returns CDR1 SGHNT and CDR2 YYREEE (reference sequence). V was pared by 4 bases and J by 5 bases, with 21 bases between. The CDR3, as DNA: TGTGCCAGCAGCCCGAGGGGCAGTCAGAGCAGGGAGACCCAGTACTTC. Protein product: CASSPRGSQSRETQYF.